These T cell receptor beta chains were read from a single sample in a study of blood T cells in healthy people across ages. Each CDR3 protein is one row after TCRdb ran MiXCR on the 5' RACE reads. The data hold 1.5 million to 1.8 million distinct CDR3 sequences, with around 40% observed a single time. Sequenced input: blood. The receptor set was obtained from a woman aged 18-29 years in good health. The CDR3 runs from the conserved cysteine through the conserved F or W. D genes are given only for firm matches. For some rows the clone size is stated as once, few or many, or as a class when expanded; others skip it.

j_call: TRBJ2-7; d_call: TRBD2; v_call: TRBV20-1; clone_size: few; cdr3_nt: TGCAGTGCCGGGACTAGCGCAAAGTACGAGCAGTACTTC; cdr3_aa: CSAGTSAKYEQYF
j_call: TRBJ2-1; d_call: TRBD2; v_call: TRBV5-1; clone_size: few; cdr3_nt: TGCGCCAGCAGCTTGTGGCCTAGCGGGAGTGGTGAGCAGTTCTTC; cdr3_aa: CASSLWPSGSGEQFF
j_call: TRBJ2-7; d_call: TRBD2; v_call: TRBV20-1; clone_size: .; cdr3_nt: TGCAGTGGACGACTAGCGGGAGACGACGAGCAGTACTTC; cdr3_aa: CSGRLAGDDEQYF
j_call: TRBJ2-3; d_call: .; v_call: TRBV5-1; clone_size: .; cdr3_nt: TGCACCAGCAGCTTGGTATCTCCCGGGGCGGGCACAGATACGCAGTATTTT; cdr3_aa: CTSSLVSPGAGTDTQYF
j_call: TRBJ1-1; d_call: .; v_call: TRBV6-5; clone_size: few; cdr3_nt: TGTGCCAGCAGTTACTCGATGGGTACCGGAACTGAAGCTTTCTTT; cdr3_aa: CASSYSMGTGTEAFF
j_call: TRBJ2-3; d_call: .; v_call: TRBV4-1; clone_size: .; cdr3_nt: TGCGCCAGCAGCCAAGGTGGGGGGGCCACCACAGATACGCAGTATTTT; cdr3_aa: CASSQGGGATTDTQYF
j_call: TRBJ2-5; d_call: TRBD2; v_call: TRBV29-1; clone_size: .; cdr3_nt: TGCAGCGTCCCCTGGACTAGCTCTGAGACCCAGTACTTC; cdr3_aa: CSVPWTSSETQYF
j_call: TRBJ2-1; d_call: .; v_call: TRBV9; clone_size: many; cdr3_nt: TGTGCCAGCAGCGTAGCGGAATACAATGAGCAGTTCTTC; cdr3_aa: CASSVAEYNEQFF
j_call: TRBJ1-5; d_call: .; v_call: TRBV6-2/TRBV6-3; clone_size: few; cdr3_nt: TGTGCCAGCACCGAACTGGGCAGGAATCAGCCCCAGCATTTT; cdr3_aa: CASTELGRNQPQHF
j_call: TRBJ2-7; d_call: TRBD1; v_call: TRBV5-1; clone_size: .; cdr3_nt: TGCGCCAGCAGCATACAGGGACAGCGTGACGAGCAGTACTTC; cdr3_aa: CASSIQGQRDEQYF
j_call: TRBJ2-3; d_call: .; v_call: TRBV14; clone_size: few; cdr3_nt: TGTGCCAGCTCGGTCGGCAACATCCGCACAGATACGCAGTATTTT; cdr3_aa: CASSVGNIRTDTQYF
j_call: TRBJ2-3; d_call: TRBD1; v_call: TRBV27; clone_size: .; cdr3_nt: TGTGCCAGCAGTGCGGACAGGTGGTCCGCAGATACGCAGTATTTT; cdr3_aa: CASSADRWSADTQYF
j_call: TRBJ2-1; d_call: TRBD1; v_call: TRBV20-1; clone_size: .; cdr3_nt: TGCAGTGCTAGAGATCGCAACTTCCGGGACAGAACTAGGAATGAGCAGTTCTTC; cdr3_aa: CSARDRNFRDRTRNEQFF
j_call: TRBJ2-5; d_call: TRBD1; v_call: TRBV7-2; clone_size: .; cdr3_nt: TGTGCCAGCAGCACCGGGACAGGGGGCTTCTCCGAGACCCAGTACTTC; cdr3_aa: CASSTGTGGFSETQYF
j_call: TRBJ2-1; d_call: .; v_call: TRBV4-3; clone_size: few; cdr3_nt: TGCGCCAGCAGCCAGACGATGAGTAGTTTCACCGGCCATGAGCAGTTCTTC; cdr3_aa: CASSQTMSSFTGHEQFF